This TCR beta chain originates from a study of blood T cell repertoires in COVID-19. This CDR3 comprises 11 residues. CDR1 LNHDA and CDR2 SQIVND come from the germline V gene (reference sequence). Trimming removed 10 bases from V and 7 bases from J, with 11 bases in between. Sequenced by immunoSEQ multiplex PCR; TCRdb stores in-frame clones only, minus some. This table has fewer than 200,000 clones, roughly 81% appearing once. Material: peripheral blood. The chain joins TRBV19 to TRBJ2-1; possible D gene TRBD2, 6 bases. This receptor was taken from an elderly woman with COVID-19, enrolled during active disease. The CDR3 loop is CATLAGNEQFF. The CDR3 coding sequence is TGTGCCACCCTTGCGGGGAATGAGCAGTTCTTC.